This is a list of T cell receptor beta chains from one sample in a study of T cells after yellow fever vaccination. TCRdb reanalysed the 5' RACE reads using MiXCR and keeps one entry per CDR3 protein. This sample carries approximately 550,000 distinct CDR3 sequences, around 21% of them seen once, and the ten largest clones take around 15%. The sequencing here drew on PBMCs, taken 15 days after the yellow fever booster vaccination. The receptor source for this set is a man aged 25-45 years who received the YFV17D yellow fever vaccine. The CDR3 runs from the conserved cysteine through the conserved F or W. A D gene is named only where the DNA matches it firmly. Size tells how often a clone was seen (once, few, many) or the class of an expanded clone, and some rows leave it out.

cdr3_aa: CASSGGIGFQQFF; cdr3_nt: TGCGCCAGCAGCGGGGGTATAGGATTCCAGCAGTTCTTC; j_call: TRBJ2-1; clone_size: few; d_call: .; v_call: TRBV10-1
cdr3_aa: CSASIAGVGGEQYF; cdr3_nt: TGCAGTGCCTCCATAGCGGGAGTAGGGGGTGAGCAGTACTTC; j_call: TRBJ2-7; clone_size: .; d_call: TRBD2; v_call: TRBV20-1
cdr3_aa: CASSYLASYNEQFF; cdr3_nt: TGTGCCAGCAGTTACTTGGCCTCCTACAATGAGCAGTTCTTC; j_call: TRBJ2-1; clone_size: few; d_call: .; v_call: TRBV6-2/TRBV6-3
cdr3_aa: CASSFQGFINYGYTF; cdr3_nt: TGTGCCAGCAGCTTCCAGGGGTTTATCAACTATGGCTACACCTTC; j_call: TRBJ1-2; clone_size: .; d_call: .; v_call: TRBV7-2
cdr3_aa: CSVLGGLVLETQYF; cdr3_nt: TGCAGCGTCCTGGGAGGGCTCGTACTAGAGACCCAGTACTTC; j_call: TRBJ2-5; clone_size: few; d_call: TRBD2; v_call: TRBV29-1
cdr3_aa: CSVRQYNEQFF; cdr3_nt: TGCAGTGTCCGGCAGTACAATGAGCAGTTCTTC; j_call: TRBJ2-1; clone_size: .; d_call: .; v_call: TRBV20-1
cdr3_aa: CASSAAGRNTEAFF; cdr3_nt: TGTGCCAGCAGCGCCGCGGGGAGAAACACTGAAGCTTTCTTT; j_call: TRBJ1-1; clone_size: few; d_call: .; v_call: TRBV9
cdr3_aa: CASRISGRDPETQYF; cdr3_nt: TGTGCCAGCAGAATTAGCGGGAGGGACCCAGAGACCCAGTACTTC; j_call: TRBJ2-5; clone_size: .; d_call: TRBD2; v_call: TRBV7-3
cdr3_aa: CASSRHGFEQYF; cdr3_nt: TGTGCCAGCTCGCGGCACGGGTTCGAGCAGTACTTC; j_call: TRBJ2-7; clone_size: few; d_call: .; v_call: TRBV18
cdr3_aa: CASSLGGLMETQYF; cdr3_nt: TGTGCCAGCAGCTTAGGGGGCTTGATGGAGACCCAGTACTTC; j_call: TRBJ2-5; clone_size: .; d_call: .; v_call: TRBV7-2
cdr3_aa: CASTKGASASSGANVLTF; cdr3_nt: TGTGCCAGCACCAAGGGTGCTAGCGCCTCCTCTGGGGCCAACGTCCTGACTTTC; j_call: TRBJ2-6; clone_size: .; d_call: .; v_call: TRBV6-2/TRBV6-3
cdr3_aa: CASRAGTSGSWYEQYF; cdr3_nt: TGTGCCAGCAGGGCGGGGACTAGCGGGAGCTGGTACGAGCAGTACTTC; j_call: TRBJ2-7; clone_size: few; d_call: TRBD2; v_call: TRBV7-8
cdr3_aa: CASSLKRGSGELFF; cdr3_nt: TGTGCTAGCAGCCTAAAGCGGGGTAGCGGGGAGCTGTTTTTT; j_call: TRBJ2-2; clone_size: many; d_call: TRBD2; v_call: TRBV7-7
cdr3_aa: CASSGAGTIYNEQFF; cdr3_nt: TGTGCCAGCAGCGGCGCCGGGACAATCTACAATGAGCAGTTCTTC; j_call: TRBJ2-1; clone_size: .; d_call: .; v_call: TRBV9
cdr3_aa: CASEGGGENTIYF; cdr3_nt: TGTGCCTCCGAGGGAGGGGGTGAAAACACCATATATTTT; j_call: TRBJ1-3; clone_size: .; d_call: .; v_call: TRBV7-2
cdr3_aa: CASSLVGANEKLFF; cdr3_nt: TGCGCCAGCAGCCTCGTCGGGGCCAATGAAAAACTGTTTTTT; j_call: TRBJ1-4; clone_size: .; d_call: .; v_call: TRBV5-1
cdr3_aa: CASSSPGLYNEQFF; cdr3_nt: TGTGCCAGCAGCTCTCCAGGACTCTACAATGAGCAGTTCTTC; j_call: TRBJ2-1; clone_size: few; d_call: .; v_call: TRBV7-2
cdr3_aa: CASSPGRDSYYGYTF; cdr3_nt: TGTGCCAGCAGCCCCGGTCGGGACAGTTACTATGGCTACACCTTC; j_call: TRBJ1-2; clone_size: .; d_call: TRBD1; v_call: TRBV5-5
cdr3_aa: CASSPLGGISYNEQFF; cdr3_nt: TGTGCCAGCAGCCCCTTGGGGGGGATCTCCTACAATGAGCAGTTCTTC; j_call: TRBJ2-1; clone_size: few; d_call: TRBD2; v_call: TRBV14
cdr3_aa: CASSQESGARGDTQYF; cdr3_nt: TGTGCCAGCAGCCAAGAGTCGGGGGCCAGGGGAGATACGCAGTATTTT; j_call: TRBJ2-3; clone_size: few; d_call: .; v_call: TRBV3-1
cdr3_aa: CSVEVSEDRNTGELFF; cdr3_nt: TGCAGCGTTGAAGTTTCGGAGGACAGGAACACCGGGGAGCTGTTTTTT; j_call: TRBJ2-2; clone_size: .; d_call: .; v_call: TRBV29-1
cdr3_aa: CASTVIGRASYEQYF; cdr3_nt: TGTGCCAGCACCGTGATCGGGAGGGCGTCCTACGAGCAGTACTTC; j_call: TRBJ2-7; clone_size: few; d_call: TRBD2; v_call: TRBV28
cdr3_aa: CASSSSAAPNQPQHF; cdr3_nt: TGTGCCAGCAGTTCCTCCGCAGCCCCAAATCAGCCCCAGCATTTT; j_call: TRBJ1-5; clone_size: few; d_call: .; v_call: TRBV12-3/TRBV12-4
cdr3_aa: CSVLRTGELFF; cdr3_nt: TGCAGCGTTCTCCGGACCGGGGAGCTGTTTTTT; j_call: TRBJ2-2; clone_size: .; d_call: .; v_call: TRBV29-1
cdr3_aa: CAIKQPTGNEQFF; cdr3_nt: TGTGCCATCAAACAACCCACAGGGAATGAGCAGTTCTTC; j_call: TRBJ2-1; clone_size: .; d_call: .; v_call: TRBV10-3
cdr3_aa: CATSRTMYGANVLTF; cdr3_nt: TGTGCCACCAGCAGGACGATGTACGGGGCCAACGTCCTGACTTTC; j_call: TRBJ2-6; clone_size: few; d_call: .; v_call: TRBV15
cdr3_aa: CATSPSPGQGSNEQFF; cdr3_nt: TGTGCCACCAGCCCCTCCCCGGGACAGGGGTCGAATGAGCAGTTCTTC; j_call: TRBJ2-1; clone_size: few; d_call: TRBD1; v_call: TRBV24-1
cdr3_aa: CASSTYIRAGRGYTF; cdr3_nt: TGTGCCAGCAGTACCTACATCCGGGCCGGGAGGGGCTACACCTTC; j_call: TRBJ1-2; clone_size: .; d_call: .; v_call: TRBV5-4